The 8 T cell receptor beta chains below were found in one sample sequenced in a study of cytomegalovirus exposure and HLA in healthy donors. PCR amplification relied on 60 Vbeta primers (plus 13 Jbeta primers). Sequencing was performed with immunoSEQ multiplex PCR; in TCRdb, only in-frame clones are kept and a portion is missing. The data contain about 91,000 clones, 64% of them singletons. Sequencing used PBMCs. All receptors come from a human donor in good health.

In this sample, this clone turned up once. The chain employs TRBV2 and TRBJ2-7; tentative D call: TRBD2 (6 bases). V was pared by 7 bases and J by 2 bases, with 12 bases between. Per the germline V gene, CDR1 is SNHLY and CDR2 is FYNNEI. The CDR3 runs 13 residues. The CDR3 DNA reads TGTGCCAGCACCCTGGCGGGGACCTACGAGCAGTACTTC. Amino acids: CASTLAGTYEQYF.

J is TRBJ1-1 and V is TRBV7-2; weak D call: TRBD1 (5 bases). The germline CDR1 and CDR2 sequences are SGHTA and FQGNSA. The CDR3 runs to 15 residues. Trimming took 1 base from V and 3 from J, leaving 12 bases between them. As DNA, the CDR3 is TGTGCCAGCAGCTTAGTTGGGGCAGAGGACACTGAAGCTTTCTTT. This translates into CASSLVGAEDTEAFF.

The CDR3 sequence: CASARGAGTGELFF. CDR3 coding DNA: TGTGCCAGCGCCCGGGGGGCCGGCACCGGGGAGCTGTTTTTT. This chain uses TRBV9 with TRBJ2-2, with D perhaps matching TRBD2 (7 bases). Trimming pared 7 bases from V and 4 bases from J, leaving 14 bases between. This CDR3 is built from 14 residues. The germline V gene encodes CDR1 SGDLS and CDR2 YYNGEE.

This clone was counted only a few times. The chain recombines TRBV11-1 with TRBJ1-5, with D possibly TRBD1 on 5 matching bases. Germline CDR1 is SGHAT and CDR2 is FQDESV (reference sequence). Trimming cost V 7 bases and J 6 bases, with 16 bases left between them. CDR3 length equals 14 residues. The CDR3 nucleotides read TGTGCCAGCACCTCAGGACACAGAGCTCAGCCCCAGCATTTT. This encodes CASTSGHRAQPQHF. Based on the CDR3 plus reference TRBV11-1 and TRBJ1-5, the full variable domain is EAEVAQSPRYKITEKSQAVAFWCDPISGHATLYWYRQILGQGPELLVQFQDESVVDDSQLPKDRFSAERLKGVDSTLKIQPAELGDSAMYLCASTSGHRAQPQHFGDGTRLSIL.

The J gene is TRBJ2-3, the V gene TRBV19; possible D gene TRBD1, 6 bases. The CDR3 consists of 17 residues. Trimming left V 2 bases short and J 1 base short, with 16 bases between. Germline values: CDR1 LNHDA, CDR2 SQIVND (reference sequence). The CDR3 loop reads CASSIRTVGARTDTQYF. The CDR3 DNA reads TGTGCCAGTAGTATAAGGACAGTGGGGGCCCGCACAGATACGCAGTATTTT.

This clone was found a few times. V and J are TRBV5-1 and TRBJ2-1; TRBD2 agrees at 8 bases. Germline V lookup: CDR1 SGHRS, CDR2 YFSETQ. The CDR3 runs to 16 residues. J lost 8 bases, V lost 0 bases, and 10 bases had no gene match. CDR3 loop: CASSLELAGLRDEQFF. The DNA for the CDR3 is TGCGCCAGCAGCTTGGAGCTAGCGGGCCTCAGGGATGAGCAGTTCTTC.

The chain recombines TRBV15 with TRBJ1-2; 7 nucleotides agree with TRBD1. J was trimmed by 4 bases and V by 4 bases; bases with no gene match: 6. The CDR3 covers 14 residues. In germline, CDR1 is LNHNV, CDR2 YYDKDF (reference sequence). DNA of the CDR3: TGTGCCACCAGCATCAACAGGGGTGGCTATGGCTACACCTTC. Translation gives CATSINRGGYGYTF.

The chain is built from TRBV30 and TRBJ2-5; 9 bases are shared with TRBD2. The CDR3 totals 14 residues. Germline CDR1 and CDR2: GTSNPN and SVGIG (reference sequence). V was clipped by 2 bases and J by 4 bases; unmatched bases: 5. The CDR3 loop reads CAWSSSGGPETQYF. For the CDR3, the DNA is TGTGCCTGGAGTTCCAGCGGGGGGCCAGAGACCCAGTACTTC. Together with reference TRBV30 and TRBJ2-5, the CDR3 gives the full variable domain: SQTIHQWPATLVQPVGSPLSLECTVEGTSNPNLYWYRQAAGRGLQLLFYSVGIGQISSEVPQNLSASRPQDRQFILSSKKLLLSDSGFYLCAWSSSGGPETQYFGPGTRLLVL.